Sequencing of this T cell receptor beta chain was carried out in a study of CD8+ T cells in alopecia areata. This CDR3 has 15 amino acids. In germline, CDR1 is SEHNR, CDR2 FQNEAQ (reference sequence). The ends lost 6 bases at V and 4 bases at J; junction bases unmatched: 9. RNA extraction was followed by reverse transcription into cDNA, which acted as the sequencing template. Measured with immunoSEQ multiplex PCR; TCRdb has only the in-frame clones, and not every one. Among 110,000 to 150,000 clones listed, around 82% were seen once. Described treatment: oral pan-JAK inhibitor, 5-10 mg twice daily. Peripheral blood samples and lesional scalp punch biopsies were obtained from alopecia areata patients.

This specimen was CD8+ T cells sorted from blood, taken at week 4, from a patient treated with tofacitinib. V and J are TRBV7-9 and TRBJ2-7; 10 bases are a match to TRBD1. The sequence came from a human donor with alopecia areata. CDR3 nucleotide sequence: TGTGCCAGCAGTTCCACTGGGACAGGGGAATACGAGCAGTACTTC. This sequence encodes CASSSTGTGEYEQYF.